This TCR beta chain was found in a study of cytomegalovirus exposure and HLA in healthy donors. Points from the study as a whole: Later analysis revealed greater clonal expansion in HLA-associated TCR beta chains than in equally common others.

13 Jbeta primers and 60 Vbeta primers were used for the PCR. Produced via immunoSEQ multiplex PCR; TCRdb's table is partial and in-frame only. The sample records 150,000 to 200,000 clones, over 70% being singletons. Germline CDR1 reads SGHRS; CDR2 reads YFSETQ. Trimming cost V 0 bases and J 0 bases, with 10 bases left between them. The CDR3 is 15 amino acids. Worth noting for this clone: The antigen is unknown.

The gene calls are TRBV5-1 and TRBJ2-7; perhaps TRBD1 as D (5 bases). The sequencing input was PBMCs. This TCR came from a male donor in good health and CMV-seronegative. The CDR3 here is CASSLEAGISYEQYF. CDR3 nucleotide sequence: TGCGCCAGCAGCTTGGAGGCAGGGATCTCCTACGAGCAGTACTTC.